This T cell receptor beta chain is from a study of blood T cells in healthy people across ages. For the second PCR, which ran for 7 to 11 cycles, a sample-barcoded 5' primer and a J-beta primer mix were used. TCRdb re-derived calls from the 5' RACE reads in MiXCR, one entry per CDR3 protein. The profile shows over 1.5 million distinct CDR3 sequences, around 50% of them singletons. Trimming removed 7 bases at V and 2 bases at J, with 14 bases between. The CDR3 runs to 14 residues. The TCR was taken from a woman between 40 and 50 years old in good health. The V gene is TRBV12-3 or TRBV12-4, the J gene TRBJ2-5; D ambiguous. Sequences were obtained from blood. DNA of the CDR3: TGTGCCAGCACCCCCAAGGGCGTACAAGAGACCCAGTACTTC. Its protein product is CASTPKGVQETQYF.